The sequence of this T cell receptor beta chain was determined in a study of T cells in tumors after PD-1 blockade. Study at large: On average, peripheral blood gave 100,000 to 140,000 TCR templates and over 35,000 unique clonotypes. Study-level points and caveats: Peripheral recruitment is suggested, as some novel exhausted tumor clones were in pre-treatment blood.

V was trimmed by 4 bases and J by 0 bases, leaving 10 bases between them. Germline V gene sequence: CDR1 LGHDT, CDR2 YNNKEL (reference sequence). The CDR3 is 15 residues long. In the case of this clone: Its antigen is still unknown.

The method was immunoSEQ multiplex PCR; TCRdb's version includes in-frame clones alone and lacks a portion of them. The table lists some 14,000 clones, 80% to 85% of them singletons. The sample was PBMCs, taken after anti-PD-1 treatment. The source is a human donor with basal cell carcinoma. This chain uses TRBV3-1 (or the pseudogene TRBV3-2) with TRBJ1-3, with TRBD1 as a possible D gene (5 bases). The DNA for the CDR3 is TGTGCCAGCAGCCCTTCAGGGATCTCTGGAAACACCATATATTTT. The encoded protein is CASSPSGISGNTIYF.